This T cell receptor beta chain was captured by sequencing in a study of shared clonotypes between healthy human individuals. General observations from the study: Depth of sequencing was expected to influence donor clonotype sharing. On the whole, naive subsets had larger estimated richness than memory subsets had. Apart from blood, nothing was sampled; tissue repertoires likely differ. Shared clonotypes across all four donors exceeded non-shared ones in generation probability.

Germline CDR1 and CDR2: LNHNV and YYDKDF (reference sequence). The CDR3 has 19 amino acids. V gave up 0 bases and J gave up 0 bases, with 15 bases separating them. Assay: immunoSEQ multiplex PCR; the TCRdb copy retains only in-frame clones and omits some. The top ten hold about a third of the sample, which has approximately 640,000 clones, 90% seen once. On this clone: Its specificity is not known.

The sequence was obtained from a young man in good health. Some clones in this sample may be carry-over from other donors' samples. The chain links TRBV15 to TRBJ2-6; a weak D match, TRBD1 (5 bases). The sample was memory CD8+ T cells from PBMCs. Subset specified: CD45RO+ cells pooled with CCR7-negative TemRA cells. CDR3 amino acids: CATSRDPRAGPSGANVLTF. The DNA for the CDR3 is TGTGCCACCAGCAGAGATCCACGGGCAGGGCCCTCTGGGGCCAACGTCCTGACTTTC.